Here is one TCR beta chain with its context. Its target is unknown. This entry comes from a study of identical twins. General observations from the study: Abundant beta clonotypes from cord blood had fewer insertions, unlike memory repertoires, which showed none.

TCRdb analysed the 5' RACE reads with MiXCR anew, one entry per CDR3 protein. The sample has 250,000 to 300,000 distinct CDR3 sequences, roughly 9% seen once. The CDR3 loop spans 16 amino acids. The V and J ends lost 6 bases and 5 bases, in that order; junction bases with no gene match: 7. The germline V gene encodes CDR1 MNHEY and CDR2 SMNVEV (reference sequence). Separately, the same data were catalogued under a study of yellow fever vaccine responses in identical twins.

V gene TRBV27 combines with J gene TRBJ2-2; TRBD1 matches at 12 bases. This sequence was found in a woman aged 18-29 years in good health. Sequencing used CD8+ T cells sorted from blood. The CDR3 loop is CASRPGQGARTGELFF. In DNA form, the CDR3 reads TGTGCCAGCAGACCGGGACAGGGGGCCCGAACCGGGGAGCTGTTTTTT.